Presented here are 5 T cell receptor beta chains from one specimen sequenced in a study of HIV-infected patients and healthy controls. TCRdb reprocessed the 5' RACE reads with MiXCR, giving one entry per CDR3 protein. The table has 60,000 to 70,000 distinct CDR3 sequences, approximately 21% seen once; the top ten hold more than 1.4%. Sequenced sample: CD4+ T cells from blood. The receptor set was obtained from a human donor in good health.

This clonotype was counted only a few times. The gene calls are TRBV12-3 or TRBV12-4 and TRBJ2-3, with 9 bases aligning to TRBD1. This CDR3 has 14 residues. Trimming removed 6 bases from V and 3 bases from J; junction bases left unmatched: 4. CDR3 coding DNA: TGTGCCAGCAGAATGGACAGGGGAACAGATACGCAGTATTTT. It encodes CASRMDRGTDTQYF.

This clonotype has only a few counts. This chain joins TRBV11-2 and TRBJ2-2; 8 positions agree with TRBD2. This CDR3 is built from 16 residues. Germline V gene data show CDR1 as SGHAT and CDR2 as FQNNGV. The V segment lost 9 bases and the J segment 0 bases; nucleotides outside the gene matches: 9. For the CDR3, the DNA is TGTGCCAGTCAGCTTCTAGCGGGCACGAACACCGGGGAGCTGTTTTTT. Its protein product is CASQLLAGTNTGELFF.

This clonotype was counted at least ten times. This chain connects TRBV20-1 to TRBJ2-3; 7 nucleotides agree with TRBD2. Germline V lookup: CDR1 DFQATT, CDR2 SNEGSKA (reference sequence). This CDR3 has 13 residues. Losses at the gene ends were 8 bases for V and 1 base for J; bases not matched to a gene: 6. The CDR3 loop is CSTSRGGTDTQYF. The CDR3 coding sequence is TGCAGTACAAGTCGGGGGGGCACAGATACGCAGTATTTT.

This chain links TRBV7-8 with TRBJ1-5; D unresolved. This CDR3 spans 17 amino acids. Deletions cut 5 bases from V and 3 bases from J, with 20 bases between. Germline V gene lookup returns CDR1 SGHVS and CDR2 FQNEAQ. The CDR3 DNA follows: TGTGCCAGCAGCCCCCACGGCGTTGTAGGGTCCAATCAGCCCCAGCATTTT. As protein: CASSPHGVVGSNQPQHF.

The CDR3 sequence: CAISGQGNGYTF. The DNA of the CDR3 is TGTGCCATCAGTGGACAGGGGAATGGCTACACCTTC. The J gene is TRBJ1-2, the V gene TRBV10-3; 8 bases match TRBD1. With V trimmed by 4 bases and J by 6 bases, 1 base remained unmatched. The length of the CDR3 is 12 residues. Germline loops: CDR1 ENHRY, CDR2 SYGVKD.